This T cell receptor beta chain appears in the sequencing data of a study of graft-versus-host responses after intestinal transplantation. Germline V gene sequence: CDR1 KGHSH, CDR2 LQKENI. This CDR3 is built from 16 residues. The V end lost 1 base, the J end lost 3 bases, and 15 bases lay between the germline ends. Notes on this clone: What it binds is unknown.

Clones were read by immunoSEQ multiplex PCR, and TCRdb kept only the in-frame ones, dropping some. The data show about 25,000 clones, around 80% seen once. This sequence joins TRBV18 and TRBJ1-2; D gene ambiguous. The receptor comes from a human donor who was the organ donor for an intestinal transplant. This sample comprised unstimulated CD8+ T cells sorted from spleen or lymph node cells, obtained before transplant. The CDR3 sequence: CASSPQIRVDDYGYTF. CDR3 nucleotide sequence: TGTGCCAGCTCACCACAGATCCGGGTGGATGACTATGGCTACACCTTC.